The 16 T cell receptor beta chains in this list originate from one sample, sequenced in a study of blood T cell repertoires in COVID-19. Profiled with immunoSEQ multiplex PCR; TCRdb holds only in-frame clones, not every one. The sample holds about 220,000 clones, roughly 89% seen once. Sample: PBMCs or T cells enriched from blood (not recorded which). These receptors were taken from a woman younger than 45 with acute COVID-19.

The chain carries TRBV5-4 and TRBJ2-1; 9 positions match TRBD1. Germline values: CDR1 SGHNT, CDR2 YYREEE (reference sequence). With 3 bases clipped from V and 8 bases from J, the junction kept 6 bases outside the gene matches. The CDR3 totals 14 residues. The CDR3: CASSWGQGVHEQFF. CDR3 nucleotide sequence: TGTGCCAGCAGCTGGGGACAGGGTGTACATGAGCAGTTCTTC.

The J gene is TRBJ2-2, the V gene TRBV9, with unresolved D. Trimming removed 3 bases from V and 7 bases from J, with 13 bases in between. The CDR3 totals 14 residues. Looked up from germline, CDR1 is SGDLS and CDR2 is YYNGEE. In DNA, the CDR3 is TGTGCCAGCAGCGCCCCGACCAGGCTCGGGGAGCTGTTTTTT. Amino acid sequence: CASSAPTRLGELFF.

The chain recombines TRBV5-4 with TRBJ2-5; D may be TRBD2 (7 bases). Trimming removed 4 bases at V and 5 bases at J, with 15 bases between. The germline V gene encodes CDR1 SGHNT and CDR2 YYREEE (reference sequence). This CDR3 region has 14 residues. In nucleotides, the CDR3 is TGTGCCAGCAGCCCCGGGGGGCTTGGCGAGACCCAGTACTTC. It translates to CASSPGGLGETQYF.

V gene TRBV7-9 combines with J gene TRBJ2-5, with D perhaps TRBD2 (7 bases). The CDR3 has 15 residues. Trimming pared 1 base from V and 5 bases from J, leaving 14 bases between. Germline V CDR1 and CDR2: SEHNR, FQNEAQ (reference sequence). CDR3 in DNA: TGTGCCAGCAGCTTAGAGGGGGGGCAAGGTGAGACCCAGTACTTC. Translation gives CASSLEGGQGETQYF.

This chain links TRBV30 with TRBJ2-7; 15 bases align to TRBD2. Germline V CDR1 and CDR2: GTSNPN, SVGIG (reference sequence). V lost 8 bases to trimming and J lost 6 bases; unmatched junction nucleotides: 11. The CDR3 length is 15 residues. The chain's CDR3 is CARQGLAGGRSEQYF. The CDR3 DNA reads as TGTGCCCGGCAGGGACTAGCGGGGGGCCGGAGCGAGCAGTACTTC.

The chain recombines TRBV7-8 with TRBJ2-2, with a weak D call TRBD2 (6 bases). The CDR3 sequence is 17 residues long. Between the trimmed V and J ends, which lost 3 bases and 5 bases, there was a span of 19 bases. Germline values: CDR1 SGHVS, CDR2 FQNEAQ. The DNA of the CDR3 is TGTGCCAGCAGCTTTGGGAAGACTAGTCTGGGGACCGGGGAGCTGTTTTTT. Amino acid sequence: CASSFGKTSLGTGELFF.

V usage is TRBV4-1 and J usage is TRBJ2-1; TRBD2 matches 10 bases. Germline-derived CDR1 and CDR2 are MGHRA and YSYEKL. This CDR3 is 17 amino acids long. V trimming: 0 bases; J trimming: 7 bases; junction bases outside the gene matches: 9. The CDR3, as DNA: TGCGCCAGCAGCCAAGAAGGGCTAGCGGGGGCCGGGAATGAGCAGTTCTTC. Encoded protein: CASSQEGLAGAGNEQFF.

This clone was observed a handful of times. The chain links TRBV20-1 to TRBJ1-1; maybe TRBD1 (6 bases). V was pared by 3 bases and J by 3 bases, with 17 bases between. Germline assignment: CDR1 DFQATT and CDR2 SNEGSKA (reference sequence). The CDR3 runs to 15 residues. CDR3 DNA sequence: TGCAGTGCTAGTGTGGGTCAGGGGTTGGACACTGAAGCTTTCTTT. It translates to CSASVGQGLDTEAFF.

The chain joins TRBV5-6 to TRBJ1-4; 8 nucleotides line up with TRBD1. The germline V gene encodes CDR1 SGHDT and CDR2 YYEEEE. Losses at the gene ends were 4 bases for V and 10 bases for J; bases not matched to a gene: 6. The CDR3 covers 13 residues. CDR3 nucleotides: TGTGCCAGCAGCGGACAGGGTATTGGAAAACTGTTTTTT. This codes for CASSGQGIGKLFF.

The chain has TRBV7-2 and TRBJ1-2, with 9 bases that match TRBD1. CDR3 length: 15 residues. Germline CDR1 SGHTA, CDR2 FQGNSA. With 5 bases clipped from V and 4 bases from J, the junction kept 8 bases outside the gene matches. The CDR3 loop is CASSATGGFVYGYTF. CDR3 sequence (DNA): TGTGCCAGCAGCGCAACAGGGGGCTTTGTCTATGGCTACACCTTC.

The CDR3 coding sequence is TGTGCCAGCAGTCCAGAGGGACAAACTGGGTATGAGCAGTTCTTC. It encodes CASSPEGQTGYEQFF. This rearrangement joins TRBV6-4 to TRBJ2-1; a weak D match, TRBD1 (6 bases). The V end was cut by 5 bases, the J end by 8 bases, with 19 bases between. The CDR3 is 15 residues long. Germline V gene data show CDR1 as MRHNA and CDR2 as SNTAGT.

This clone was recorded a few times. CDR3 sequence (DNA): TGCGCCAGCAGTCCCAGCCAGGGCAGTGGCTACACCTTC. Translating it yields CASSPSQGSGYTF. This chain connects TRBV10-1 to TRBJ1-2, with D perhaps matching TRBD1 (5 bases). Germline CDR1 reads WNHNN; CDR2 reads SYGVQD (reference sequence). V gave up 5 bases and J gave up 7 bases, with 14 bases separating them. This CDR3 has 13 amino acids.

V is TRBV6-5 and J is TRBJ1-1; D possibly corresponds to TRBD1 (6 bases). Germline loops: CDR1 MNHEY, CDR2 SVGAGI. The V gene lost 8 bases and the J gene lost 3 bases, with 13 bases spanning the gap. The CDR3 contains 13 residues. The CDR3 bases are TGTGCCAGCCGGCGGGGGCGCGACACTGAAGCTTTCTTT. Translating it yields CASRRGRDTEAFF.

The chain carries TRBV19 and TRBJ1-4; 8 bases fit TRBD1. V dropped 0 bases and J dropped 8; count of bases not matched to a gene: 8. The CDR3 is made up of 16 amino acids. CDR1 is LNHDA, CDR2 SQIVND, per germline (reference sequence). CDR3 in amino acids: CASSIDYQGAEEKLFF. CDR3 nucleotides: TGTGCCAGTAGTATAGACTACCAGGGGGCAGAAGAAAAACTGTTTTTT.

The chain carries TRBV4-3 and TRBJ1-4, with D unresolved. The CDR3 is 14 residues long. Looked up from germline, CDR1 is LGHNA and CDR2 is YSLEER. Trimming removed 5 bases at V and 8 bases at J, with 15 bases between. The CDR3 reads CASSFTSNREKLFF. Written as DNA, the CDR3 is TGCGCCAGCAGCTTCACCTCAAATCGGGAAAAACTGTTTTTT.

The chain employs TRBV4-3 and TRBJ1-3; D not resolved. The CDR3 spans 15 residues. V dropped 1 base and J dropped 3 bases, with 10 bases sitting between them. Germline values: CDR1 LGHNA, CDR2 YSLEER. The CDR3 nucleotides are TGCGCCAGCAGCCAAGGACGGACTGTTGGAAACACCATATATTTT. Its translation is CASSQGRTVGNTIYF.